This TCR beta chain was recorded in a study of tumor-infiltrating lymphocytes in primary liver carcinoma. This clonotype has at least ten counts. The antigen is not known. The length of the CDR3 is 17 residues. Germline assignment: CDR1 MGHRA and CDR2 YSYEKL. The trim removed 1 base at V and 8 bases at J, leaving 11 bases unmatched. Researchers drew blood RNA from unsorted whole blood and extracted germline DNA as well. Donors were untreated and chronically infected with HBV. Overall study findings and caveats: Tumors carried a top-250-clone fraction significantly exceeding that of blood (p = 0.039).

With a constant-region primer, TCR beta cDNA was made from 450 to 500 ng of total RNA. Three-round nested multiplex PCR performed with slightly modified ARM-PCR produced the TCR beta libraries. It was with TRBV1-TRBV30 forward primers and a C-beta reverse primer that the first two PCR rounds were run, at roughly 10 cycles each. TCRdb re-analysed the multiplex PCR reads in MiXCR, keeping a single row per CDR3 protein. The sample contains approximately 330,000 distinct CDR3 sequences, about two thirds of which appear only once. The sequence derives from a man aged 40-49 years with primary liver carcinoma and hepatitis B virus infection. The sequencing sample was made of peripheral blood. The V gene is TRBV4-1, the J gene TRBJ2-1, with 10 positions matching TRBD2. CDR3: CASSQGAVKREGHEQFF. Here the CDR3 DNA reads TGCGCCAGCAGCCAAGGAGCGGTTAAGCGGGAGGGGCATGAGCAGTTCTTC.